A selection of T cell receptor beta chains follows, all from one sample in a study of regulatory T cells in long-lasting Graves disease. TCRdb re-derived calls from the multiplex PCR reads in MiXCR, one entry per CDR3 protein. The sample contains roughly 350,000 distinct CDR3 sequences, roughly 17% of which appear only once. This sample also belongs to another study, concerning T cells in Graves' hyperthyroidism and ophthalmopathy.

The starting material was peripheral blood mononuclear cells (PBMCs), obtained at new diagnosis, from a patient treated with antithyroid drugs. These TCRs come from a woman aged 18-29 years with Graves disease. Each CDR3 is given without its conserved first and last residue. D genes are given only for firm matches.

cdr3_aa	v_call	j_call	d_call
ASSLVGREVIEQY	TRBV28	TRBJ2-7	NA
ASSLERTGYNEQF	TRBV11-1	TRBJ2-1	TRBD1
ASSSDRGTSPLH	TRBV5-1	TRBJ1-6	TRBD1
SVEDLGAGIMNEQF	TRBV29-1	TRBJ2-1	TRBD2
ASSMSGSRVYEQY	TRBV19	TRBJ2-7	NA
ASSPTGALLERETQY	TRBV5-1	TRBJ2-5	TRBD1
ASSLVGRWEAF	TRBV7-9	TRBJ1-1	NA
ASSQEIAGGHTDTQY	TRBV4-1	TRBJ2-3	TRBD2
ASSIIRGHSPYNEQF	TRBV19	TRBJ2-1	TRBD1
AGTAGGKNQPQH	TRBV7-3	TRBJ1-5	NA
ASSSPWGRDTEAF	TRBV27	TRBJ1-1	NA
SARELGTVGIGQY	TRBV20-1	TRBJ2-7	NA
ASRKVTGMEQF	TRBV5-1	TRBJ2-1	TRBD1
ASSEGQMGGGGYT	TRBV2	TRBJ1-2	NA
GSDRPNTEAF	TRBV30	TRBJ1-1	TRBD1
ATSGPGGRNSPLH	TRBV24-1	TRBJ1-6	TRBD1
ASSFGRSSSYEQY	TRBV7-3	TRBJ2-7	NA
SVRLSESYNEQF	TRBV29-1	TRBJ2-1	NA
AGRTGTDRREQF	TRBV30	TRBJ2-1	TRBD1
SASDPREGTDTQY	TRBV20-1	TRBJ2-3	TRBD2
ASSPRTDSRDF	TRBV6-1	TRBJ1-1	NA
ASSLGQASSGANVLT	TRBV5-1	TRBJ2-6	TRBD1
ASSGGVGTGELF	TRBV10-3	TRBJ2-2	TRBD2
ASSTYTGTGMLYGYT	TRBV19	TRBJ1-2	TRBD1
ASSADGRYEQY	TRBV3-1	TRBJ2-7	NA